A selection of T cell receptor beta chains follows, all from one sample in a study of control samples from healthy donors and cancer patients. The repertoire was sequenced with immunoSEQ multiplex PCR; TCRdb's copy has only in-frame clones and lacks some. The table shows 55,000 to 75,000 clones, with over 75% occurring only once. Sequenced input: PBMCs. The receptors shown here come from a woman aged 45-65 years with head and neck cancer. Each CDR3 is given with its conserved first and last residue. A D gene is named only where the DNA matches it firmly. Part of the rows lack a size; the others show once, few, many or a class for expanded clones.

j_call | d_call | clone_size | v_call | cdr3_aa | cdr3_nt
TRBJ2-7 | - | - | TRBV27 | CASSSYGGTGAHYEQYF | TGTGCCAGCAGTTCCTACGGGGGTACGGGGGCCCACTACGAGCAGTACTTC
TRBJ1-5 | TRBD1 | once | TRBV6-5 | CASILGQGSNQPQHF | TGTGCCAGCATCCTTGGACAGGGCAGCAATCAGCCCCAGCATTTT
TRBJ2-7 | - | - | TRBV28 | CASSLFAGAREQYF | TGTGCCAGCAGTTTATTTGCAGGGGCTCGGGAGCAGTACTTC
TRBJ2-5 | - | - | TRBV6-5 | CASSYRGSQETQYF | TGTGCCAGCAGTTACAGGGGGAGCCAAGAGACCCAGTACTTC
TRBJ2-2 | TRBD2 | - | TRBV2 | CASSPGLNTGELFF | TGTGCCAGCAGTCCGGGACTAAACACCGGGGAGCTGTTTTTT
TRBJ1-1 | - | once | TRBV5-5 | CASSSAYRVGVNTEAFF | TGTGCCAGCAGCTCAGCCTACAGAGTTGGAGTGAACACTGAAGCTTTCTTT
TRBJ1-4 | - | - | TRBV7-8 | CASSRVGGQGEKLFF | TGTGCCAGCAGCCGAGTGGGGGGTCAGGGTGAAAAACTGTTTTTT
TRBJ1-3 | - | - | TRBV5-1 | CASSLAGQGGRNTIYF | TGCGCCAGCAGCTTGGCCGGGCAGGGCGGTAGAAACACCATATATTTT
TRBJ1-2 | - | - | TRBV7-3 | CASSPGGGPYGYTF | TGTGCCAGCAGTCCTGGGGGGGGACCCTATGGCTACACCTTC
TRBJ1-6 | - | - | TRBV6-1 | CASSEGAPGSPLHF | TGTGCCAGCAGTGAAGGGGCCCCTGGATCACCCCTCCACTTT
TRBJ1-1 | - | - | TRBV5-1 | CASCLQVLGADTEAFF | TGCGCCAGCTGCCTACAGGTTCTCGGTGCGGACACTGAAGCTTTCTTT
TRBJ1-3 | - | once | TRBV4-2 | CASSQGGTYSGNTIYF | TGTGCCAGCAGCCAAGGGGGGACCTACTCTGGAAACACCATATATTTT
TRBJ2-4 | - | - | TRBV6-1 | CASSDAGVQNIQYF | TGTGCCAGCAGTGACGCAGGGGTTCAAAACATTCAGTACTTC
TRBJ2-3 | - | - | TRBV5-5 | CASSLMGYGTDTQYF | TGTGCCAGCAGCTTAATGGGGTATGGCACAGATACGCAGTATTTT
TRBJ1-1 | - | - | TRBV9 | CASSVVETGNTEAFF | TGTGCCAGCAGCGTAGTGGAGACAGGGAACACTGAAGCTTTCTTT
TRBJ2-3 | - | - | TRBV11-3 | CASSFQATDTQYF | TGTGCCAGCAGCTTTCAGGCCACAGATACGCAGTATTTT
TRBJ1-1 | - | few | TRBV10-2 | CASSRGTDTEAFF | TGCGCCAGCAGTAGGGGGACGGACACTGAAGCTTTCTTT
TRBJ1-4 | - | - | TRBV5-4 | CASSREAGASTNEKLFF | TGTGCCAGCAGCCGCGAAGCAGGGGCCTCCACTAATGAAAAACTGTTTTTT
TRBJ2-3 | TRBD2 | - | TRBV2 | CASRLTSGGRRTDTQYF | TGTGCCAGCAGGCTCACTAGCGGGGGGCGCCGCACAGATACGCAGTATTTT
TRBJ1-1 | TRBD1 | - | TRBV9 | CASSETGVGTEAFF | TGTGCCAGCAGCGAGACAGGGGTGGGCACTGAAGCTTTCTTT
TRBJ1-1 | - | - | TRBV3-1/TRBV3-2 | CASSQVAGNTEAFF | TGTGCCAGCAGCCAAGTAGCGGGAAACACTGAAGCTTTCTTT
TRBJ1-6 | - | - | TRBV4-1 | CASSTDSPVGSPLHF | TGCGCCAGCAGCACCGACAGCCCGGTTGGTTCACCCCTCCACTTT
TRBJ1-6 | TRBD1 | - | TRBV5-5 | CASSPVGGQGATLHF | TGTGCCAGCAGCCCGGTTGGGGGACAGGGGGCGACCCTCCACTTT
TRBJ2-7 | - | - | TRBV27 | CASSFDSRYEQYF | TGTGCCAGCAGTTTCGACAGCCGGTACGAGCAGTACTTC
TRBJ2-3 | - | - | TRBV9 | CASSPPVLGLSTDTQYF | TGTGCCAGCAGCCCTCCCGTGTTAGGGCTCAGCACAGATACGCAGTATTTT
TRBJ1-6 | - | - | TRBV20-1 | CSASKGGVNSPLHF | TGCAGTGCCAGTAAGGGGGGCGTTAATTCACCCCTCCACTTT
TRBJ1-3 | - | - | TRBV6-5 | CASSYRGSFGNTIYF | TGTGCCAGCAGTTACAGGGGATCGTTTGGAAACACCATATATTTT
TRBJ2-5 | - | - | TRBV5-1 | CASSLAGAAGETQYF | TGCGCCAGCAGCTTGGCGGGGGCTGCGGGGGAGACCCAGTACTTC
TRBJ2-4 | - | - | TRBV5-6 | CASSSGLAKNIQYF | TGTGCCAGCAGCTCGGGCCTAGCCAAAAACATTCAGTACTTC
TRBJ2-3 | - | - | TRBV29-1 | CSVERGSTDTQYF | TGCAGCGTTGAGAGGGGGAGCACAGATACGCAGTATTTT
TRBJ2-7 | TRBD1 | few | TRBV19 | CASSRSQGRDEQYF | TGTGCCAGTAGTAGATCACAGGGGCGGGACGAGCAGTACTTC
TRBJ1-1 | - | - | TRBV11-2 | CASSPQSTGSGEAFF | TGTGCCAGCAGCCCCCAGTCCACAGGGTCGGGCGAAGCTTTCTTT
TRBJ1-3 | - | once | TRBV30 | CALVTGNTIYF | TGTGCCTTGGTGACTGGAAACACCATATATTTT
TRBJ1-2 | TRBD1 | - | TRBV19 | CASTKDRVDGYTF | TGTGCCAGTACCAAGGACAGGGTTGATGGCTACACCTTC
TRBJ2-3 | TRBD2 | once | TRBV9 | CASNPAGAPTDTQYF | TGTGCCAGCAACCCAGCGGGGGCCCCCACAGATACGCAGTATTTT
TRBJ2-7 | - | - | TRBV3-1/TRBV3-2 | CASSRRPYEQYF | TGTGCCAGCAGCCGCCGACCATACGAGCAGTACTTC
TRBJ1-1 | - | once | TRBV2 | CASSERQGGFF | TGTGCCAGCAGTGAAAGGCAGGGTGGTTTCTTT
TRBJ1-2 | TRBD1 | - | TRBV9 | CASSVTIQGARGYTF | TGTGCCAGCAGCGTAACAATTCAGGGGGCGCGCGGCTACACCTTC
TRBJ1-1 | - | - | TRBV10-2 | CASRALNTEAFF | TGCGCCAGCAGGGCACTGAACACTGAAGCTTTCTTT
TRBJ1-5 | - | - | TRBV6-5 | CASRGARARGPQHF | TGTGCCAGCAGGGGGGCGAGGGCCCGAGGGCCCCAGCATTTT